The TCR beta chain under discussion was sequenced for a study of shared clonotypes between healthy human individuals (TCRdb year 2020). Describing the broader study: Two women and a few men aged 18 to 49 years were included in the cohort. For each donor, three plates each were used for CD4 naive and CD4 memory, two plates were used for CD8 naive, and one plate was used for CD8 memory. To estimate repertoire size and how much clonotype sharing occurs between individuals, the study deeply sequenced the blood TCR repertoires of about five healthy adults. Libraries were prepared and TCR repertoires were sequenced by different laboratories using diverse techniques, in order to increase sequencing depth and limit assay-specific biases. Per donor, leukapheresis produced somewhere between about 0.85 and 10 billion PBMCs.

Summary of the overall study and its limitations: Sharing across four donors was observed for around 5% of naive CD4, 3% to 4% of naive CD8, 2.3% of memory CD4, and about 0.4% of memory CD8 clonotypes. Even with the large sequencing depth, rarefaction of the sorted-subset datasets indicated that sequencing was incomplete. Sampling was restricted to blood, and TCR repertoires in tissues likely differ from the TCR repertoires found in blood. Because the study included only a small number of donors, the genetic and exposure-history diversity represented was limited. Naive subsets generally had larger estimated clonotype richness than memory subsets. Pairwise subsampling indicated that sequencing depth was expected to affect the degree of clonotype sharing among donors. Higher generation probabilities were observed for clonotypes shared by all four sorted-subset donors than for non-shared clonotypes.

TCR CDR3 regions were amplified from genomic DNA by multiplex PCR using the deep immunoSEQ assay. Genomic DNA extracted from each cell subset was distributed evenly over all wells of several immunoSEQ 96-well plates, and each plate served as one replicate. Each replicate PCR for sorted subsets received around 0.2 ug genomic DNA, equal to some 32,000 T cell genomes. Purified libraries were quantified with a Qubit 3.0 fluorometer, sized on a Bioanalyzer 2100, and re-quantified with the KAPA Library Quantification kit. Every immunoSEQ 96-well plate was sequenced on a separate single-read 150-cycle Illumina NextSeq 550 flow cell. The authors' pipeline ran thus. Because only junctional sequences without quality scores were contained in the immunoSEQ output, filtering matching that applied to full-length reads could not be performed. To assign V/J genes and CDR3, sequences were annotated using PyIR, a Python wrapper for IgBLAST v1.9, with IMGT germline references. Reads were removed for weak V/J assignments (E-value above 1e-6), missing CDR3, stop codons, out-of-frame junctions, or ambiguous translated residues. A V3J clonotype was defined by an identical inferred V gene, J gene, and CDR3 amino acid sequence. Percentage overlap between repertoires was calculated by dividing the number of shared unique clonotypes by the size of the smaller repertoire. RTK rarefaction, the Chao1 estimator, and Recon v2.1 estimates of unobserved clonotypes were used to assess repertoire richness. Generation probabilities were computed with OLGA for all TCRbeta clonotypes obtained by the gDNA method from a handful of donors. TCRdb took this table from immuneACCESS and kept in-frame rearrangements with V and J called. Such tables lack part of the clones; where checked against another copy, unresolved V genes explain under half of the gap, and the rest is unexplained. V, J and clone size are taken as reported in that table, and D and trimming were inferred from the DNA itself. This sample has 650,000 to 750,000 clones in its table, and approximately 79% of those were observed once. Of the sample, about 1.7% is held by the ten largest clones.

Inclusive of the bounding cysteine and phenylalanine, the CDR3 is 18 residues long. The CDR3 DNA has 54 bases and is translated from base 1. CDR1 and CDR2, looked up from the germline V gene, are LGHNA and YNFKEQ. Trimming costs V 0 bases and J 1 base, and their ends lie 15 bases apart. The donors were healthy, HIV-negative adults who had no recently reported acute infections or vaccinations. Every donor was a Caucasian adult residing in Nashville, Tennessee, USA. CD4+ T cells were enriched through magnetic negative selection, after which naive cells were positively selected on CD45RA and the remaining negative fraction served as the memory subset. Blood was collected by leukapheresis, and PBMCs were isolated by Ficoll-Histopaque density gradient centrifugation and then cryopreserved in liquid nitrogen vapor phase. Analytical flow cytometry was used to check the purity and quantity of every magnetically sorted T cell population. Each sorted fraction had its genomic DNA isolated and then quantified by UV absorbance on a Nanodrop 2000c.

On this clone itself: The antigen it recognizes is unknown. Base qualities are not at hand, and no much larger clone is one base apart.

The receptor chain draws on TRBV4-2 and TRBJ2-2; the best D guess is TRBD2, with 6 bases matching. The sample consisted of memory CD4+ T cells sorted from blood. The cell subset or site label corresponds to: CD45RA-negative fraction. The source is a woman in her twenties or thirties in good health. The CDR3 in this case is CASSQDRRAGGNTGELFF. The DNA reads as follows: TGTGCCAGCAGCCAAGATCGGAGAGCGGGTGGGAACACCGGGGAGCTGTTTTTT.